The rows below give T cell receptor beta chains drawn from one sample of a study of STAT5B mutations in CD4+ large granular lymphocyte leukemia. Clones were read by immunoSEQ multiplex PCR, and TCRdb kept only the in-frame ones, dropping some. The sample lists about 34,000 clones; over 60% were seen once. Input material: CD4+ T cells from blood buffy coats. The receptor set was obtained from a human donor in good health. The CDR3 runs from the conserved cysteine through the conserved F or W. Fields, in order: V gene, CDR3 protein.

v_call: TRBV19; cdr3_aa: CASSDGTADEKLFF
v_call: TRBV19; cdr3_aa: CASSHPGGDHGYTF
v_call: TRBV11-3; cdr3_aa: CASSLGMDNEQFF
v_call: TRBV6-1; cdr3_aa: CASTIQGKSTDTQYF
v_call: TRBV4-3; cdr3_aa: CASSPTWGARHGYTF
v_call: TRBV4-3; cdr3_aa: CASSQEGGDGTGELFF
v_call: TRBV7-9; cdr3_aa: CASSSHGGQETQYF
v_call: TRBV7-9; cdr3_aa: CASSSDREGTEAFF
v_call: TRBV11-2; cdr3_aa: CASSFGQSYEQYF
v_call: TRBV5-1; cdr3_aa: CASSLETSATYEQYF
v_call: TRBV15; cdr3_aa: CATSRGRTGGGTGELFF
v_call: TRBV5-6; cdr3_aa: CASSADRGYGYTF
v_call: TRBV28; cdr3_aa: CASSFGQGRTGELFF
v_call: TRBV9; cdr3_aa: CASSQGGLAGHNEQFF
v_call: TRBV4-1; cdr3_aa: CASSQDRGGVSEKLFF
v_call: TRBV18; cdr3_aa: CASSPVVTGVAVRPQHF
v_call: TRBV4-2; cdr3_aa: CASSQDYLAGYTDTQYF
v_call: TRBV18; cdr3_aa: CASSTDERETQYF
v_call: TRBV14; cdr3_aa: CASSQGQGFSRDTIYF
v_call: TRBV25-1; cdr3_aa: CASSEFPGSYEQYF
v_call: TRBV4-3; cdr3_aa: CASSQDRAAAGTSGGRYEQYF
v_call: TRBV5-1; cdr3_aa: CASSLRRVDTEAFF
v_call: TRBV7-9; cdr3_aa: CASSRLGDSYEQYF
v_call: TRBV7-8; cdr3_aa: CASSRQGHQFF
v_call: TRBV18; cdr3_aa: CASSTNEKLFF
v_call: TRBV5-1; cdr3_aa: CASSLGLAANTGELFF
v_call: TRBV4-1; cdr3_aa: CASSQTNEQFF
v_call: TRBV7-2; cdr3_aa: CASSLNSGGAYEQYF
v_call: TRBV9; cdr3_aa: CASSLLEEQFF
v_call: TRBV7-2; cdr3_aa: CASSLTQISGANVLTF
v_call: TRBV7-9; cdr3_aa: CASSLSGGINSPLHF
v_call: TRBV7-9; cdr3_aa: CASSLETVLSEQYF
v_call: TRBV14; cdr3_aa: CASSQGVTADPKNTGELFF
v_call: TRBV4-3; cdr3_aa: CASSRLAKGLSVETQYF
v_call: TRBV11-2; cdr3_aa: CASSLRGQGSDTQYF
v_call: TRBV27; cdr3_aa: CASGYPLGTDTQYF
v_call: TRBV5-1; cdr3_aa: CASSPRTGFNEKLFF
v_call: TRBV5-6; cdr3_aa: CASSLGFEQFF
v_call: TRBV29-1; cdr3_aa: CSVSGNIIWDTQYF
v_call: TRBV9; cdr3_aa: CASSVQGPDTQYF
v_call: TRBV29-1; cdr3_aa: CSVERDSSGNTIYF